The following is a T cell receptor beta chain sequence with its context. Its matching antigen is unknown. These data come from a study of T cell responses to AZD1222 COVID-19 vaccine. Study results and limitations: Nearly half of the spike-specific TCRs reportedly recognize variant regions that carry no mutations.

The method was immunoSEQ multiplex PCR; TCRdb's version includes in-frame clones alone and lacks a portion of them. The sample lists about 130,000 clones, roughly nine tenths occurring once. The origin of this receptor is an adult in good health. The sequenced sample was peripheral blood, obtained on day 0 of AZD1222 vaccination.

CDR3 loop: CASSFNLDRVNEKLFF. CDR3 in DNA: TGTGCCAGCAGCTTCAACCTTGACAGGGTAAATGAAAAACTGTTTTTT. The chain recombines TRBV11-2 with TRBJ1-4; 7 positions agree with TRBD1. V was clipped by 3 bases and J by 5 bases; unmatched bases: 9. CDR3 length: 16 residues. CDR1 SGHAT and CDR2 FQNNGV come from the germline V gene. Supplemented by reference TRBV11-2 and TRBJ1-4, the full variable domain reads EAGVAQSPRYKIIEKRQSVAFWCNPISGHATLYWYQQILGQGPKLLIQFQNNGVVDDSQLPKDRFSAERLKGVDSTLKIQPAKLEDSAVYLCASSFNLDRVNEKLFFGSGTQLSVL.